One and the same sample provided the 8 T cell receptor beta chains below, sequenced in a study of cytomegalovirus exposure and HLA in healthy donors. Assay: immunoSEQ multiplex PCR; the TCRdb copy retains only in-frame clones and omits some. The repertoire consists of about 150,000 clones, with about 95% occurring once and the leading ten covering 1.8%. Sequencing was done on a sample of PBMCs. Receptors were obtained from a man aged 18 to 35 in good health and CMV-seropositive.

This rearrangement joins TRBV28 to TRBJ2-7, with D tentatively TRBD1 (5 bases). The CDR3 runs 15 residues. Trimming stripped 5 bases from V and 3 bases from J, with 17 bases between. Per germline, CDR1 MDHEN and CDR2 SYDVKM. The CDR3 spells CASSPPQGSVYEQYF. The CDR3 coding sequence is TGTGCCAGCAGTCCCCCCCAGGGATCGGTCTACGAGCAGTACTTC.

V usage is TRBV6-5 and J usage is TRBJ2-1, with TRBD1 matching 10 bases. The ends lost 4 bases at V and 7 bases at J; junction bases unmatched: 10. This CDR3 is 16 amino acids long. Germline V gene sequence: CDR1 MNHEY, CDR2 SVGAGI. CDR3 loop: CASSSDRDRGLNEQFF. CDR3 DNA: TGTGCCAGCAGTTCCGACCGGGACAGGGGCCTTAATGAGCAGTTCTTC.

The V and J genes are TRBV29-1 and TRBJ1-2; maybe TRBD1 (6 bases). Germline V gene lookup returns CDR1 SQVTM and CDR2 ANQGSEA. CDR3 length: 12 amino acids. V lost 4 bases and J 8 bases, leaving 14 bases between the germline ends. The CDR3 DNA reads as TGCAGCGTTGCTGGGGCAGGGGAGGGCTACACCTTC. It is translated as CSVAGAGEGYTF.

This rearrangement joins TRBV12-5 to TRBJ1-3, with a possible D match to TRBD1 (5 bases). V shed 0 bases and J shed 0 bases, with 12 bases lying between them. The CDR3 loop spans 17 amino acids. From germline, CDR1 is LGHNT and CDR2 FRNRAP. CDR3 in amino acids: CASGLVTGLRSGNTIYF. CDR3 nucleotide sequence: TGTGCTAGTGGTTTGGTCACAGGTTTACGCTCTGGAAACACCATATATTTT.

The chain joins TRBV29-1 to TRBJ2-3, with 7 positions matching TRBD1. Trimming at V came to 3 bases and at J to 5 bases, leaving 2 bases not matched to a gene. The CDR3 is made up of 12 amino acids. Germline assignment: CDR1 SQVTM and CDR2 ANQGSEA. The CDR3 sequence: CSVEQGEDTQYF. The CDR3 DNA sequence: TGCAGCGTTGAGCAGGGGGAAGATACGCAGTATTTT.

The chain uses TRBV6-1 and TRBJ1-2; D is undetermined. The germline CDR1 and CDR2 sequences are MNHNS and SASEGT. The CDR3 runs to 15 residues. V lost 4 bases, J lost 0 bases, and 12 bases lay in between. The CDR3 region has the DNA TGTGCCAGCAGTGTTCTCGGCGGCCCTAACTATGGCTACACCTTC. Translated, it gives CASSVLGGPNYGYTF.

This clone was observed once. The CDR3 nucleotides read TGTGCCAGCAGCCGTCCAGGGGTTAACACTGAAGCTTTCTTT. This encodes CASSRPGVNTEAFF. The chain employs TRBV27 and TRBJ1-1; a possible D gene is TRBD1 (6 bases). The V and J ends lost 6 bases and 2 bases respectively, with 13 bases between them. CDR1 and CDR2 (germline): MNHEY, SMNVEV (reference sequence). This CDR3 is 14 amino acids long.

The V and J genes are TRBV4-1 and TRBJ2-5; 8 nucleotides agree with TRBD2. The CDR3 spans 15 residues. Unmatched junction bases numbered 7, after V lost 5 bases and J lost 2 bases. Germline lookup yields CDR1 MGHRA and CDR2 YSYEKL. DNA of the CDR3: TGCGCCAGCAGCTTTAGCGGGGTGTTACAAGAGACCCAGTACTTC. This translates into CASSFSGVLQETQYF.